Listed here are 15 T cell receptor beta chains from one sample, sequenced in a study of T cell changes during pregnancy in multiple sclerosis. Profiling relied on immunoSEQ multiplex PCR, and the TCRdb table lists in-frame clones only, not all of them. The table records under 40,000 clones, roughly 89% of them present only once. The starting material was CD4+ T cells from peripheral blood mononuclear cells, obtained before pregnancy. Receptors were obtained from a female donor with multiple sclerosis, enrolled in a pregnancy study.

The rearrangement joins TRBV6-1 to TRBJ2-3; no definite D call. The CDR3 loop spans 16 amino acids. The V end was cut by 3 bases, the J end by 7 bases, with 20 bases between. The germline gives CDR1 MNHNS, CDR2 SASEGT. The CDR3 coding sequence is TGTGCCAGCAGTGAGTCTAGGCGGAATGTACCGTATACGCAGTATTTT. Protein: CASSESRRNVPYTQYF.

This clone has just one count. Additional DNA sequences in this sample encode the identical CDR3. In DNA form, the CDR3 reads TGCGCCAGCAGCTTGCGGGGGGGCTATGGCTACACCTTC. Translated: CASSLRGGYGYTF. The V and J genes are TRBV5-1 and TRBJ1-2; tentative D call: TRBD1 (5 bases). Germline V CDR1 and CDR2: SGHRS, YFSETQ. Trimming took off 1 base at V and 4 bases at J, with 8 bases between the two ends. This CDR3 spans 13 amino acids.

The genes are TRBV5-1 and TRBJ1-2, with D unclear. CDR1 SGHRS and CDR2 YFSETQ come from the germline V gene. Trimming removed 4 bases at V and 4 bases at J, with 11 bases between. The CDR3 has 13 residues. The DNA for the CDR3 is TGCGCCAGCAGCGTGGTCGGGTCCTATGGCTACACCTTC. It yields the protein CASSVVGSYGYTF.

The chain carries TRBV10-2 and TRBJ1-5; unclear D gene. V lost 5 bases and J 0 bases, leaving 17 bases between the germline ends. The CDR3 covers 17 residues. Germline V gene lookup returns CDR1 WSHSY and CDR2 SAAADI. This chain's CDR3 is CASSLGANRYSNQPQHF. The CDR3 nucleotides are TGCGCCAGCAGTTTAGGAGCCAACCGTTATAGCAATCAGCCCCAGCATTTT.

V and J are TRBV28 and TRBJ2-2, with a tentative D call TRBD2 (7 bases). Trimming took 8 bases from V and 6 from J, leaving 16 bases between them. Germline V lookup: CDR1 MDHEN, CDR2 SYDVKM. The CDR3 is 14 residues long. CDR3 DNA: TGTGCCAGCTGGGAGGGGGGATTCTCCGGGGAGCTGTTTTTT. Protein product: CASWEGGFSGELFF.

The rearrangement joins TRBV30 to TRBJ1-6, with D tentatively TRBD1 (5 bases). With 1 base removed from V and 8 bases from J, the gap between germline ends came to 9 bases. The CDR3 is 13 residues long. Germline V CDR1 and CDR2: GTSNPN, SVGIG (reference sequence). The CDR3 nucleotides read TGTGCCTGGAGTGACGACAGCGATTCACCCCTCCACTTT. Encoded protein: CAWSDDSDSPLHF.

J is TRBJ1-2 and V is TRBV5-4; D possibly corresponds to TRBD1 (6 bases). The length of the CDR3 is 16 residues. The germline V gene has CDR1 SGHNT and CDR2 YYREEE (reference sequence). Trimming removed 4 bases at V and 0 bases at J, with 16 bases between. For the CDR3, the DNA is TGTGCCAGCAGCGGACAGCCTTACATTTCTAACTATGGCTACACCTTC. Protein product: CASSGQPYISNYGYTF.

The genes are TRBV29-1 and TRBJ2-3; 12 bases are shared with TRBD1. The junction had 8 bases not matched to a gene; V was cut back by 8 bases and J by 5 bases. The CDR3 covers 14 residues. Per germline, CDR1 SQVTM and CDR2 ANQGSEA. CDR3 loop: CSSGQGAVQDTQYF. The CDR3 nucleotides are TGCAGCTCGGGACAGGGGGCCGTTCAAGATACGCAGTATTTT.

The chain combines TRBV6-5 with TRBJ2-2, with D possibly TRBD1 on 5 matching bases. The CDR3 has 15 residues. Looked up from germline, CDR1 is MNHEY and CDR2 is SVGAGI. Trimming shortened V by 6 bases and J by 7 bases, and 18 bases separated the two germline ends. The CDR3 DNA follows: TGTGCCAGCAGAGGCCAGGGTGGAGTACACGGGGAGCTGTTTTTT. Translation: CASRGQGGVHGELFF.

The rearrangement uses TRBV18 and TRBJ1-4; 7 nucleotides match TRBD1. Per the germline V gene, CDR1 is KGHSH and CDR2 is LQKENI. V gave up 1 base and J gave up 3 bases; unmatched junction bases: 2. The CDR3 runs 15 residues. The CDR3 is CASSPLGTANEKLFF. In DNA form, the CDR3 reads TGTGCCAGCTCACCACTCGGGACAGCTAATGAAAAACTGTTTTTT.

The rearrangement uses TRBV9 and TRBJ2-5; D uncertain. Germline CDR1 SGDLS, CDR2 YYNGEE. V was cut by 0 bases and J by 0 bases, with 6 bases left in between. The CDR3 spans 14 residues. CDR3 residues: CASSVDIYQETQYF. As DNA, the CDR3 is TGTGCCAGCAGCGTAGACATCTACCAAGAGACCCAGTACTTC.

V gene TRBV4-2 combines with J gene TRBJ2-7, with 8 bases lining up with TRBD2. Germline V gene data show CDR1 as LGHNA and CDR2 as YNFKEQ. J lost 3 bases, V lost 1 base, and 8 bases had no gene match. This CDR3 contains 16 residues. In DNA form, the CDR3 reads TGTGCCAGCAGCCAAGTTGTAGCGGGGTCCAGCTACGAGCAGTACTTC. It is translated as CASSQVVAGSSYEQYF.

The chain has TRBV27 and TRBJ2-5; the match to TRBD2 covers 9 bases. Trimming cost V 6 bases and J 5 bases; bases outside gene matches: 22. The CDR3 extends over 19 amino acids. Germline assignment: CDR1 MNHEY and CDR2 SMNVEV (reference sequence). The CDR3 is CASSAYWGGGAGGGETQYF. CDR3 coding DNA: TGTGCCAGCAGCGCCTACTGGGGCGGGGGGGCTGGAGGCGGGGAGACCCAGTACTTC.

The chain's CDR3 is CASRPLTGVNTEAFF. CDR3 in DNA: TGCGCCAGCAGGCCCTTGACAGGGGTGAACACTGAAGCTTTCTTT. The chain joins TRBV5-1 to TRBJ1-1; 8 bases are a match to TRBD1. Trimming at V came to 5 bases and at J to 0 bases, leaving 6 bases not matched to a gene. The CDR3 covers 15 residues. Germline V gives CDR1 SGHRS, CDR2 YFSETQ.

The gene calls are TRBV5-8 and TRBJ2-3; D perhaps matches TRBD2 (7 bases). Trimming left V 3 bases short and J 5 bases short, with 31 bases between. From germline, CDR1 is SGHTS and CDR2 YDEGEE. The CDR3 is made up of 20 amino acids. The DNA for the CDR3 is TGTGCCAGCAGCTCGCCCCCCCTTTATGTGGGGGGGCTCCACAGAGATACGCAGTATTTT. Its translation: CASSSPPLYVGGLHRDTQYF. Combining the CDR3 with reference TRBV5-8 and TRBJ2-3 gives the whole variable domain EAGVTQSPTHLIKTRGQQATLRCSPISGHTSVYWYQQALGLGLQFLLWYDEGEERNRGNFPPRFSGRQFPNYSSELNVNALELEDSALYLCASSSPPLYVGGLHRDTQYFGPGTRLTVL.